This entry concerns a single T cell receptor (beta chain). Its antigen is not identified. Unmatched junction bases numbered 8, after V lost 6 bases and J lost 7 bases. The CDR3 contains 14 residues. Looked up from germline, CDR1 is MNHEY and CDR2 is SVGAGI. The sample belongs to a study of T cell responses to AZD1222 COVID-19 vaccine. General study points: Epitopes outside B.1.351 and B.1.1.7 mutated regions reportedly drew nearly half of spike TCRs. The span of vaccine-associated CD4 TCRs extended across spike, with dominance at 160-218 and 743-854.

TCRdb keeps only in-frame clones here, not all; method: immunoSEQ multiplex PCR. Of 150,000 to 250,000 clones listed, around 93% are singletons. The sequencing here drew on peripheral blood, taken 28 days after the second AZD1222 dose. The chain carries TRBV6-5 and TRBJ2-2; 7 bases line up with TRBD2. The TCR originated in an adult who received the AZD1222 COVID-19 vaccine. CDR3 sequence: CASRYLGGFGELFF. CDR3 in DNA: TGTGCCAGCAGATATCTGGGGGGGTTCGGGGAGCTGTTTTTT.